This TCR beta chain was identified in a study of T-cell memory formation after mild COVID-19. Study background: TCR clusters mostly belonged to single donors.

Constant-segment primers and 5'RACE yielded cDNA libraries for TCR alpha and TCR beta, each carrying sample barcodes and UMIs. TCRdb called the 5' RACE reads again in MiXCR, with one record for every CDR3 protein. Of 500,000 to 600,000 distinct CDR3 sequences in the sample, under 20% are singletons; the top ten hold 12%. The CDR3 is 16 amino acids. Germline CDR1 is SGHTA and CDR2 is FQGNSA. Trimming removed 6 bases at V and 2 bases at J, with 19 bases between. A single count supports this clonotype. Its antigen remains unknown. Study-wide results and limits: Memory cells collected pre-infection included some clones that later responded, suggesting cross-reactive memory joined. The main location of contracting CD4+ clones was CM and EM, and that of contracting CD8+ clones was EMRA.

The receptor was derived from an adult woman who had mild COVID-19 (a few samples of this study predate the infection). Cell type and time point are not known. The chain uses TRBV7-2 and TRBJ2-5; possibly TRBD1 or TRBD2 for D (5 bases each). The specimen sequenced was PBMCs or a T cell subset sorted from them (not recorded which). Here the CDR3 reads CASRSNRMRAQETQYF. The CDR3 DNA reads TGTGCCAGCAGGAGTAACAGGATGAGGGCACAAGAGACCCAGTACTTC.